The 22 T cell receptor beta chains listed next were all sequenced from one sample in a study of blood T cell repertoires in COVID-19. TCRdb's table, derived via immunoSEQ multiplex PCR, lists solely in-frame clones and lacks some. The repertoire includes 97,000 or so clones, around 86% of them detected once, and under 3% sits in the top ten. The material sequenced was peripheral blood. These receptors originate from a man aged 45 to 65 with active or convalescent COVID-19.

The chain joins TRBV27 to TRBJ2-1; no clear D gene. Germline lookup yields CDR1 MNHEY and CDR2 SMNVEV (reference sequence). The CDR3 is made up of 11 amino acids. The V and J ends lost 5 bases and 5 bases respectively, with 4 bases between them. The CDR3 DNA reads TGTGCCAGCAGTCTAAACAATGAGCAGTTCTTC. Its protein is CASSLNNEQFF.

The V gene is TRBV7-6, the J gene TRBJ1-3, with D possibly being TRBD1 (5 bases). The CDR3 sequence is 13 residues long. From germline, CDR1 is SGHVS and CDR2 FNYEAQ. Trimming stripped 5 bases from V and 3 bases from J, with 8 bases between. The CDR3 coding sequence is TGTGCCAGCAGCCCCGACAGTGGAAACACCATATATTTT. The encoded protein is CASSPDSGNTIYF.

The V call is TRBV6-5, the J call TRBJ1-4, with 8 bases matching TRBD1. Looked up from germline, CDR1 is MNHEY and CDR2 is SVGAGI. V lost 8 bases, J lost 7 bases, and 6 bases stayed unmatched. This CDR3 has 13 amino acids. The CDR3 protein is CASQQGAGEKLFF. CDR3 bases: TGTGCCAGCCAGCAGGGGGCTGGTGAAAAACTGTTTTTT.

This chain uses TRBV29-1 with TRBJ1-2; 8 nucleotides agree with TRBD1. Per the germline V gene, CDR1 is SQVTM and CDR2 is ANQGSEA. The length of the CDR3 is 14 residues. J lost 7 bases, V lost 3 bases, and 10 bases had no gene match. CDR3 region: CSVESPQGASGYTF. The CDR3 DNA reads TGCAGCGTTGAGTCGCCGCAGGGGGCCTCTGGCTACACCTTC.

This chain connects TRBV2 to TRBJ2-5; 10 bases match TRBD1. The CDR3 has 17 residues. The junction had 7 bases not matched to a gene; V was cut back by 2 bases and J by 1 base. The germline gives CDR1 SNHLY, CDR2 FYNNEI. This chain's CDR3 is CASSEILRTGGQETQYF. For the CDR3, the DNA is TGTGCCAGCAGTGAAATTCTCCGGACAGGGGGCCAAGAGACCCAGTACTTC.

Only a few counts were recorded for this clone. CDR3 bases: TGTGCCAGCAGTGGGTACAGGGGGGATCAGCCCCAGCATTTT. As protein: CASSGYRGDQPQHF. This rearrangement joins TRBV6-4 to TRBJ1-5, with 8 nucleotides matching TRBD1. The CDR3 sequence is 14 residues long. The germline gives CDR1 MRHNA, CDR2 SNTAGT. After removal of 4 bases from V and 5 bases from J, the junction contained 4 bases not matched to a gene.

The gene calls are TRBV3-1 (or the pseudogene TRBV3-2) and TRBJ1-1; D remains ambiguous. Germline values: CDR1 LGHDT, CDR2 YNNKEL (reference sequence). The length of the CDR3 is 14 residues. V lost 1 base to trimming and J lost 11 bases, with 17 bases between them. The CDR3 loop reads CASSQVLGSRSAFF. The CDR3 DNA reads TGTGCCAGCAGCCAAGTCCTAGGCAGTAGGTCTGCTTTCTTT.

This clone came up once. The V and J genes are TRBV28 and TRBJ2-7; TRBD1 matches at 8 bases. This CDR3 has 16 amino acids. Trimming cost V 4 bases and J 6 bases; bases outside gene matches: 14. Germline CDR1 and CDR2: MDHEN and SYDVKM. DNA for the CDR3: TGTGCCAGCAGTTCCCCCTCAGCAGGGGGCGAATCCGAGCAGTACGTC. As protein: CASSSPSAGGESEQYV.

The chain employs TRBV5-1 and TRBJ2-6, with D perhaps TRBD2 (5 bases). Between the trimmed V and J ends, which lost 4 bases and 2 bases, there was a span of 10 bases. This CDR3 comprises 15 residues. Germline CDR1 SGHRS, CDR2 YFSETQ. As DNA, the CDR3 is TGCGCCAGCAGCCCGGACGGGGCTGGGGCCAACGTCCTGACTTTC. Translated: CASSPDGAGANVLTF.

V gene TRBV24-1 combines with J gene TRBJ2-5; D perhaps matches TRBD2 (6 bases). The V end was cut by 1 base, the J end by 2 bases, with 16 bases between. Per the germline V gene, CDR1 is KGHDR and CDR2 is SFDVKD. This CDR3 comprises 17 residues. The CDR3 DNA reads as TGTGCCACCAGTGATTTTGGGCCCGGGGGTTCGCAAGAGACCCAGTACTTC. Translation gives CATSDFGPGGSQETQYF.

The chain links TRBV6-6 to TRBJ1-2; possible D gene TRBD1, 5 bases. The ends were cut back, 6 bases at V and 4 bases at J, with 12 bases in the middle. The CDR3 runs to 13 residues. Germline CDR1 is MNHNY and CDR2 is SVGAGI (reference sequence). The CDR3 DNA sequence: TGTGCCAGCAGCAAACAGGCGATCTATGGCTACACCTTC. It codes for CASSKQAIYGYTF.

The V and J genes are TRBV3-1 (or the pseudogene TRBV3-2) and TRBJ2-5, with 9 bases identical to TRBD2. This CDR3 comprises 16 residues. The trim removed 0 bases at V and 1 base at J, leaving 3 bases unmatched. Germline V gives CDR1 LGHDT, CDR2 YNNKEL (reference sequence). The CDR3 sequence is CASSQDWRGGQETQYF. CDR3 coding DNA: TGTGCCAGCAGCCAAGATTGGCGGGGGGGCCAAGAGACCCAGTACTTC.

This CDR3 is CAISEPGQGGDTQYF. In DNA form, the CDR3 reads TGTGCCATCAGTGAGCCAGGACAGGGTGGAGATACGCAGTATTTT. The rearrangement links TRBV10-3 to TRBJ2-3, with 8 bases aligning to TRBD1. Germline CDR1 is ENHRY and CDR2 is SYGVKD. Trimming removed 2 bases from V and 5 bases from J; junction bases left unmatched: 6. This CDR3 contains 15 residues.

This clone was detected only once. This chain uses TRBV27 with TRBJ2-5, with TRBD2 matching over 8 bases. The V gene's germline CDR1 is MNHEY and CDR2 SMNVEV (reference sequence). This CDR3 has 13 amino acids. The V gene end was trimmed by 10 bases and the J gene end by 7 bases; junction bases not matched to a gene: 11. The CDR3 DNA reads as TGTGCCACCTCTGGGACGGCGGGGGGGACCCAGTACTTC. It encodes CATSGTAGGTQYF.

The chain has TRBV7-2 and TRBJ2-5; 9 bases match TRBD1. J gave up 3 bases and V 5 bases, and 7 bases lay outside the gene matches. This CDR3 comprises 15 residues. Germline V gene data show CDR1 as SGHTA and CDR2 as FQGNSA. CDR3: CASSRDRAREETQYF. For the CDR3, the DNA is TGTGCCAGCAGCAGGGACAGGGCTAGAGAAGAGACCCAGTACTTC. The full variable domain, with the rest looked up from reference TRBV7-2 and TRBJ2-5, is GAGVSQSPSNKVTEKGKDVELRCDPISGHTALYWYRQSLGQGLEFLIYFQGNSAPDKSGLPSDRFSAERTGGSVSTLTIQRTQQEDSAVYLCASSRDRAREETQYFGPGTRLLVL.

This clone was found a few times. J is TRBJ1-3 and V is TRBV6-6; D is uncertain. Germline-derived CDR1 and CDR2 are MNHNY and SVGAGI (reference sequence). V was trimmed by 2 bases and J by 0 bases, leaving 8 bases between them. This CDR3 spans 15 amino acids. CDR3 coding DNA: TGTGCCAGCAGTTACGAGACTAGCTCTGGAAACACCATATATTTT. It yields the protein CASSYETSSGNTIYF.

This clone was counted a single time. The genes are TRBV30 and TRBJ2-4, with TRBD1 matching over 11 bases. The germline V gene encodes CDR1 GTSNPN and CDR2 SVGIG (reference sequence). Trimming at V came to 3 bases and at J to 0 bases, leaving 10 bases not matched to a gene. This CDR3 is 18 amino acids long. The CDR3 is CAWSEGTGGAPAKNIQYF. The CDR3 DNA follows: TGTGCCTGGAGCGAGGGGACAGGGGGGGCTCCAGCCAAAAACATTCAGTACTTC.

Here the CDR3 DNA reads TGTGCCAGCAGTCCGACAGTCCTGAACACTGAAGCTTTCTTT. Its protein is CASSPTVLNTEAFF. The chain has TRBV6-2 or TRBV6-3 and TRBJ1-1, with a weak D call TRBD1 (5 bases). The ends were cut back, 5 bases at V and 0 bases at J, with 10 bases in the middle. The germline V gene encodes CDR1 MNHEY and CDR2 SVGEGT. CDR3 size: 14 residues.

CDR3 coding DNA: TGTGCCAGCAGCCCGGGACAGTTAAATCAGCCCCAGCATTTT. It encodes CASSPGQLNQPQHF. The chain employs TRBV5-6 and TRBJ1-5; 7 bases line up with TRBD1. The CDR3 contains 14 residues. J was trimmed by 4 bases and V by 4 bases; bases with no gene match: 5. Germline CDR1 reads SGHDT; CDR2 reads YYEEEE.

This clone was observed once. The chain uses TRBV4-1 and TRBJ2-7; 7 positions match TRBD2. In germline, CDR1 is MGHRA, CDR2 YSYEKL. CDR3 size: 15 residues. Trimming at V came to 4 bases and at J to 2 bases, leaving 8 bases not matched to a gene. The CDR3 here is CASSLLERGTYEQYF. The CDR3 nucleotides are TGCGCCAGCAGCCTGTTAGAGCGGGGAACCTACGAGCAGTACTTC.

The gene calls are TRBV19 and TRBJ1-6; 7 bases align to TRBD1. The CDR3 extends over 15 amino acids. Germline trimming cut 3 bases from V and 8 bases from J; bases unmatched to any gene: 7. CDR1 is LNHDA, CDR2 SQIVND, per germline (reference sequence). CDR3 bases: TGTGCCAGTAGTATGATGGGACAGAGGGATTCACCCCTCCACTTT. Translating gives CASSMMGQRDSPLHF.

There are a few counts of this clone. This chain uses TRBV28 with TRBJ1-5; possible D gene TRBD1, 6 bases. Trimming stripped 3 bases from V and 4 bases from J, with 13 bases between. Germline-derived CDR1 and CDR2 are MDHEN and SYDVKM. This CDR3 spans 15 amino acids. CDR3 DNA: TGTGCCAGCAGTTTTTCCGGCAGGGGAAATCAGCCCCAGCATTTT. Residues: CASSFSGRGNQPQHF.